This T cell receptor beta chain appears in the sequencing data of a study of cytomegalovirus exposure and HLA in healthy donors. Of note for this clone: What it binds is not known.

The study, taken as a whole, reports: Clonal expansion was found to be greater in HLA-associated TCR beta chains than in equally common others in a later analysis. Upon later analysis, TCR association rates were observed to vary by HLA locus, being highest for DRB1 and lowest for HLA-C. TCR beta sequences reportedly predicted the HLA-A and HLA-B alleles of most subjects accurately. A missense DCLRE1C variant was associated with V- and J-gene trimming of TCR beta chains in a later analysis, and an independent cohort replicated the association.

V was pared by 4 bases and J by 8 bases, with 14 bases between. The germline gives CDR1 MNHEY, CDR2 SVGAGI. CDR3 length: 14 amino acids. The study ran its PCR with 60 Vbeta and 13 Jbeta primers. Clones were read by immunoSEQ multiplex PCR, and TCRdb kept only the in-frame ones, dropping some. The sample has over 200,000 clones, around four fifths seen once. The sequencing sample was made of PBMCs. This receptor was obtained from a middle-aged woman in good health and CMV-seronegative. The chain is built from TRBV6-5 and TRBJ1-4; possibly TRBD1 for D (6 bases). The CDR3 DNA reads TGTGCCAGCAGTTTTGGGTCAGGGGAGGAAAAACTGTTTTTT. Protein: CASSFGSGEEKLFF.